The 28 T cell receptor beta chains below come from one sample, sequenced in a study of shared clonotypes between healthy human individuals. Produced via immunoSEQ multiplex PCR; TCRdb's table is partial and in-frame only. The sample contains fewer than 3 million clones, 85% to 95% of which appear only once. The sequenced sample was naive CD4+ T cells from PBMCs. Subset meaning: CD45RA+ positively selected. The receptors stem from a man younger than 35 in good health. Some clones in this sample may be carry-over from other donors' samples.

The chain has TRBV6-6 and TRBJ2-5; D possibly matches TRBD1 or TRBD2 (5 bases each). The V gene's germline CDR1 is MNHNY and CDR2 SVGAGI (reference sequence). The CDR3 covers 15 residues. Deletions cut 6 bases from V and 6 bases from J, with 20 bases between. In DNA form, the CDR3 reads TGTGCCAGCAGGTCGGAACCGGGGCTCCCGCAGACCCAGTACTTC. Translating gives CASRSEPGLPQTQYF.

This chain links TRBV27 with TRBJ1-2; maybe TRBD1 (6 bases). The CDR3 runs to 14 residues. The germline V gene encodes CDR1 MNHEY and CDR2 SMNVEV (reference sequence). V lost 4 bases, J lost 7 bases, and 16 bases lay in between. In DNA form, the CDR3 reads TGTGCCAGCAGTTCTACAGGGAAAGGCTTTGGCTACACCTTC. Protein: CASSSTGKGFGYTF.

The chain is built from TRBV5-1 and TRBJ2-3; D may be TRBD2 (6 bases). Per the germline V gene, CDR1 is SGHRS and CDR2 is YFSETQ. There are 14 residues in the CDR3. Trimming left V 1 base short and J 2 bases short, with 8 bases between. This CDR3 reads CASSLTSTTDTQYF. The CDR3 nucleotides are TGCGCCAGCAGCTTGACTAGCACCACAGATACGCAGTATTTT.

CDR3 amino acids: CASSKRDRAVQPQHF. The CDR3 DNA sequence: TGTGCCAGCAGCAAACGGGACAGGGCGGTTCAGCCCCAGCATTTT. J is TRBJ1-5 and V is TRBV28, with 9 bases that match TRBD1. V lost 6 bases and J lost 6; bases outside the gene matches: 9. The V gene's germline CDR1 is MDHEN and CDR2 SYDVKM. The CDR3 is 15 residues long.

Notes on this clone: This sample includes further DNA sequences coding for the same CDR3. This chain links TRBV2 with TRBJ2-7, with 7 bases matching TRBD1. From germline, CDR1 is SNHLY and CDR2 FYNNEI. Unmatched junction bases numbered 8, after V lost 9 bases and J lost 0 bases. The CDR3 spans 14 residues. In DNA, the CDR3 is TGTGCCAGTCACCGACAGGGCTCCTCCTACGAGCAGTACTTC. This encodes CASHRQGSSYEQYF.

This clone was observed once. The V gene is TRBV5-4, the J gene TRBJ2-2, with unresolved D. The CDR3 loop spans 13 amino acids. CDR1 is SGHNT, CDR2 YYREEE, per germline (reference sequence). Trimming cost V 8 bases and J 2 bases, with 10 bases left between them. The CDR3 DNA is TGTGCCAGTTTTGAAACCAACACCGGGGAGCTGTTTTTT. Its protein is CASFETNTGELFF.

Of note for this clone: Other DNA sequences in this sample translate to the same CDR3. The V and J genes are TRBV18 and TRBJ1-5; tentative D call: TRBD1 (5 bases). The CDR3 spans 14 residues. Germline V gene sequence: CDR1 KGHSH, CDR2 LQKENI. Trimming shortened V by 5 bases and J by 1 base, and 9 bases separated the two germline ends. As DNA, the CDR3 is TGTGCCAGCTCAAAGGGACGGAGCAATCAGCCCCAGCATTTT. Its translation is CASSKGRSNQPQHF.

This clone was detected once. V and J are TRBV7-9 and TRBJ1-2; tentative D call: TRBD1 (5 bases). This CDR3 spans 15 amino acids. Germline CDR1 is SEHNR and CDR2 is FQNEAQ (reference sequence). Trimming stripped 2 bases from V and 0 bases from J, with 10 bases between. CDR3 in amino acids: CASSLMAGPNYGYTF. CDR3 nucleotide sequence: TGTGCCAGCAGCTTAATGGCAGGGCCTAACTATGGCTACACCTTC. Filled out from reference TRBV7-9 and TRBJ1-2, the complete variable domain reads DTGVSQNPRHKITKRGQNVTFRCDPISEHNRLYWYRQTLGQGPEFLTYFQNEAQLEKSRLLSDRFSAERPKGSFSTLEIQRTEQGDSAMYLCASSLMAGPNYGYTFGSGTRLTVV.

The V gene is TRBV5-1, the J gene TRBJ2-3; 7 bases map to TRBD2. There are 14 residues in the CDR3. Per germline, CDR1 SGHRS and CDR2 YFSETQ. The junction had 8 bases not matched to a gene; V was cut back by 7 bases and J by 3 bases. CDR3 nucleotides: TGCGCCAGCGTCGCGGGAGTCGGGACAGATACGCAGTATTTT. This sequence encodes CASVAGVGTDTQYF.

The chain recombines TRBV15 with TRBJ1-3, with D perhaps TRBD1 (5 bases). V lost 5 bases to trimming and J lost 0 bases, with 17 bases between them. The CDR3 is 17 amino acids. In germline, CDR1 is LNHNV, CDR2 YYDKDF (reference sequence). CDR3 DNA sequence: TGTGCCACCAGCGAGGGAACCGGGGCCCGCTCTGGAAACACCATATATTTT. Translating it yields CATSEGTGARSGNTIYF.

The chain recombines TRBV28 with TRBJ2-6; 9 bases are a match to TRBD1. This CDR3 contains 19 residues. After removal of 6 bases from V and 1 base from J, the junction contained 13 bases not matched to a gene. Germline lookup yields CDR1 MDHEN and CDR2 SYDVKM. The CDR3 nucleotides are TGTGCCAGCAGAAGTAGGCTCGGGACAGGGCTTTCTGGGGCCAACGTCCTGACTTTC. As protein: CASRSRLGTGLSGANVLTF.

This chain's CDR3 is CASSFRTGHTEAFF. CDR3 DNA: TGTGCCAGTAGTTTCCGGACAGGACACACTGAAGCTTTCTTT. The V gene is TRBV19, the J gene TRBJ1-1; 7 nucleotides align to TRBD1. The J segment lost 3 bases and the V segment lost 5 bases, leaving 6 bases of the junction unmatched. CDR1 and CDR2 from the germline V gene are LNHDA and SQIVND (reference sequence). CDR3 length: 14 residues.

About this clone: Distinct nucleotide sequences in the sample also encode this CDR3. The chain carries TRBV18 and TRBJ2-1; TRBD1 aligns across 10 bases. The trim removed 3 bases at V and 2 bases at J, leaving 1 base unmatched. Germline values: CDR1 KGHSH, CDR2 LQKENI. The CDR3 spans 15 residues. CDR3 sequence (DNA): TGTGCCAGCTCACCCGGACAGGGGGCCTACAATGAGCAGTTCTTC. Residues: CASSPGQGAYNEQFF.

The rearrangement links TRBV5-5 to TRBJ1-5; 7 bases align to TRBD1. Germline CDR1 is SGHKS and CDR2 is YYEKEE (reference sequence). The V segment lost 1 base and the J segment 6 bases; nucleotides outside the gene matches: 10. CDR3 length equals 16 residues. DNA of the CDR3: TGTGCCAGCAGCTTGAACCGAGGAGGGGGCAGTCAGCCCCAGCATTTT. This gives the protein CASSLNRGGGSQPQHF.

The chain links TRBV5-1 to TRBJ1-3; 9 nucleotides line up with TRBD1. V lost 4 bases and J lost 2; bases outside the gene matches: 13. The CDR3 covers 18 residues. Germline loops: CDR1 SGHRS, CDR2 YFSETQ. CDR3 DNA sequence: TGCGCCAGCAGCATCCTCGGGACAGGGTGGGATGCTGGAAACACCATATATTTT. Its translation: CASSILGTGWDAGNTIYF.

In regard to this clone: One end of the junction varies from germline; a read error may be responsible. The V and J genes are TRBV2 and TRBJ2-5; no clear D. This CDR3 region has 11 residues. CDR1 is SNHLY and CDR2 is FYNNEI in the germline V gene. The CDR3 is CASSHHETQYF. The CDR3 DNA reads as TGTGCCAGCAGTCACCATGAGACCCAGTACTTC.

The chain joins TRBV5-8 to TRBJ2-5; D tentatively reads TRBD1 or TRBD2 (6 bases each). Germline CDR1 reads SGHTS; CDR2 reads YDEGEE. V lost 1 base and J lost 5, with 18 bases in between. The CDR3 covers 16 residues. The CDR3 coding sequence is TGTGCCAGCAGCTTGAACATTTATGGGGGGCGGGAGACCCAGTACTTC. Protein sequence: CASSLNIYGGRETQYF.

This clone was observed a single time. The chain is built from TRBV10-3 and TRBJ1-1; TRBD1 matches 9 bases. The length of the CDR3 is 13 residues. Germline lookup yields CDR1 ENHRY and CDR2 SYGVKD. V lost 10 bases, J lost 0 bases, and 3 bases stayed unmatched. CDR3 DNA sequence: TGTGCCACAGGACAGGGGATGAACACTGAAGCTTTCTTT. Translated: CATGQGMNTEAFF.

This sequence joins TRBV5-4 and TRBJ1-2; no firm D call. Germline V gene sequence: CDR1 SGHNT, CDR2 YYREEE (reference sequence). This CDR3 spans 12 amino acids. Trimming shortened V by 0 bases and J by 8 bases, and 8 bases separated the two germline ends. The CDR3 region is CASSLDYLGYTF. As DNA, the CDR3 is TGTGCCAGCAGCTTGGATTACTTGGGCTACACCTTC.

The chain recombines TRBV4-3 with TRBJ1-2; D unresolved. The CDR3 spans 15 residues. V was pared by 0 bases and J by 3 bases, with 11 bases between. Germline lookup yields CDR1 LGHNA and CDR2 YSLEER. CDR3 amino acids: CASSQEEGFDYGYTF. The CDR3 DNA follows: TGCGCCAGCAGCCAAGAGGAAGGGTTCGACTATGGCTACACCTTC.

The chain employs TRBV10-3 and TRBJ2-3, with 8 bases matching TRBD2. The germline CDR1 and CDR2 sequences are ENHRY and SYGVKD. J lost 4 bases, V lost 2 bases, and 8 bases had no gene match. This CDR3 has 16 amino acids. Here the CDR3 reads CAISEKWASGPDTQYF. CDR3 nucleotide sequence: TGTGCCATCAGTGAGAAGTGGGCTAGCGGGCCAGATACGCAGTATTTT.

The J gene is TRBJ2-2, the V gene TRBV4-1, with 13 bases aligning to TRBD2. This CDR3 has 19 amino acids. J lost 5 bases, V lost 5 bases, and 14 bases had no gene match. Germline CDR1 is MGHRA and CDR2 is YSYEKL. CDR3 protein: CASSFTGLAGERSTGELFF. CDR3 coding DNA: TGCGCCAGCAGCTTCACCGGACTAGCGGGAGAACGCTCGACCGGGGAGCTGTTTTTT.

This rearrangement joins TRBV5-1 to TRBJ2-7, with D maybe TRBD2 (5 bases). The CDR3 sequence is 14 residues long. The ends were cut back, 4 bases at V and 3 bases at J, with 14 bases in the middle. The V gene's germline CDR1 is SGHRS and CDR2 YFSETQ. CDR3: CASSEGSTRYEQYF. The CDR3 nucleotides are TGCGCCAGCAGCGAGGGCTCTACGCGCTACGAGCAGTACTTC.

Regarding this clone: The same CDR3 also results from other DNA sequences found in this sample. The chain joins TRBV7-7 to TRBJ2-5; a possible D gene is TRBD2 (5 bases). This CDR3 contains 12 residues. Germline CDR1 and CDR2: SSHAT and FNYEAQ (reference sequence). Trimming took off 3 bases at V and 4 bases at J, with 6 bases between the two ends. CDR3 sequence: CASSFSGETQYF. In nucleotides, the CDR3 is TGTGCCAGCAGCTTCAGCGGAGAGACCCAGTACTTC.

J is TRBJ2-2 and V is TRBV27, with D perhaps matching TRBD2 (7 bases). V lost 7 bases and J lost 7, with 28 bases in between. The length of the CDR3 is 18 residues. Germline lookup yields CDR1 MNHEY and CDR2 SMNVEV (reference sequence). The CDR3 DNA reads as TGTGCCAGCACCCGACCCGTAGGGGGAGGGCCGCAGGGCGGGGAGCTGTTTTTT. It translates to CASTRPVGGGPQGGELFF.

This clone showed up just once. The V and J genes are TRBV5-1 and TRBJ2-2, with D perhaps TRBD1 (6 bases). V lost 0 bases to trimming and J lost 0 bases, with 12 bases between them. The CDR3 totals 17 residues. Germline CDR1 SGHRS, CDR2 YFSETQ. The CDR3 sequence: CASSLVGGQTNTGELFF. The CDR3 coding sequence is TGCGCCAGCAGCTTGGTAGGGGGACAAACGAACACCGGGGAGCTGTTTTTT.

The chain employs TRBV7-9 and TRBJ1-5; D unclear. In germline, CDR1 is SEHNR, CDR2 FQNEAQ (reference sequence). CDR3 length: 14 residues. Trimming left V 2 bases short and J 5 bases short, with 10 bases between. Here the CDR3 reads CASSLSVSDQPQHF. As DNA, the CDR3 is TGTGCCAGCAGCTTATCGGTCAGCGATCAGCCCCAGCATTTT.

The chain has TRBV28 and TRBJ1-1, with D possibly being TRBD1 (6 bases). The V and J ends lost 3 bases and 5 bases respectively, with 13 bases between them. The CDR3 spans 14 residues. In germline, CDR1 is MDHEN, CDR2 SYDVKM. The CDR3: CASSLLDRLTEAFF. The CDR3 nucleotides are TGTGCCAGCAGTTTGTTGGACAGACTAACTGAAGCTTTCTTT.